A single sample is the source of the 28 T cell receptor beta chains below, sequenced in a study of blood T cell repertoires in COVID-19. Measured with immunoSEQ multiplex PCR; TCRdb has only the in-frame clones, and not every one. Of a few hundred thousand clones listed, 75% to 90% were seen once; the top ten hold 2.5% to 3.5%. Sample: PBMCs or T cells enriched from blood (not recorded which). The source of these receptors is a middle-aged woman who had been exposed to COVID-19.

The chain couples TRBV21-1 to TRBJ2-7; the table's D call TRBD1 went unverified against the DNA. TRBV21-1 is flagged as a pseudogene. The CDR3 runs 14 residues. The CDR3 region has the DNA TGTGCCAGCAGCACTCAGGACAGCTCCTACGAGCAGTACGTC. This codes for CASSTQDSSYEQYV.

The chain has TRBV19 and TRBJ1-1; a possible D gene is TRBD1 (6 bases). V shed 4 bases and J shed 5 bases, with 17 bases lying between them. The CDR3 covers 15 residues. Germline CDR1 and CDR2: LNHDA and SQIVND (reference sequence). The CDR3 loop reads CASSTTTGRGTEAFF. CDR3 sequence (DNA): TGTGCCAGTAGTACGACTACAGGGCGCGGGACTGAAGCTTTCTTT.

V gene TRBV4-3 combines with J gene TRBJ2-2; 9 bases fit TRBD1. The germline V gene encodes CDR1 LGHNA and CDR2 YSLEER. After removal of 4 bases from V and 1 base from J, the junction contained 7 bases not matched to a gene. The CDR3 extends over 17 amino acids. CDR3 coding DNA: TGCGCCAGCAGCCTAGAACCGGGACAGGGGAACACCGGGGAGCTGTTTTTT. This translates into CASSLEPGQGNTGELFF.

CDR3 sequence (DNA): TGCGCCAGCAGCCAAGATAGTACAGGTCATGCCCCCGGAGGGGAAAAACTGTTTTTT. It translates to CASSQDSTGHAPGGEKLFF. V is TRBV4-3 and J is TRBJ1-4; possible D gene TRBD1, 5 bases. CDR3 length equals 19 residues. Looked up from germline, CDR1 is LGHNA and CDR2 is YSLEER. V gave up 0 bases and J gave up 8 bases, with 25 bases separating them.

The chain uses TRBV4-2 and TRBJ1-2; D call uncertain. The CDR3 has 13 amino acids. Germline V lookup: CDR1 LGHNA, CDR2 YNFKEQ. Trimming took 0 bases from V and 8 from J, leaving 10 bases between them. CDR3 loop: CASSQDLGGGYTF. CDR3 bases: TGTGCCAGCAGCCAAGATCTGGGAGGCGGCTACACCTTC.

The chain employs TRBV10-3 and TRBJ2-3; 7 bases map to TRBD1. Germline V gene data show CDR1 as ENHRY and CDR2 as SYGVKD. The CDR3 is 14 residues long. J was trimmed by 5 bases and V by 2 bases; bases with no gene match: 4. CDR3 in amino acids: CAISEDRVEDTQYF. Here the CDR3 DNA reads TGTGCCATCAGTGAGGACAGGGTGGAAGATACGCAGTATTTT.

The chain combines TRBV7-9 with TRBJ1-1, with D possibly TRBD1 on 5 matching bases. The V gene's germline CDR1 is SEHNR and CDR2 FQNEAQ (reference sequence). With 1 base removed from V and 11 bases from J, the gap between germline ends came to 11 bases. This CDR3 contains 12 residues. CDR3 residues: CASSLVSGGAFF. In nucleotides, the CDR3 is TGTGCCAGCAGCTTAGTCAGCGGGGGTGCTTTCTTT.

This sequence joins TRBV29-1 and TRBJ1-1; D is possibly TRBD1 (6 bases). The CDR3 is 11 residues long. Between the trimmed V and J ends, which lost 4 bases and 11 bases, there was a span of 14 bases. CDR1 is SQVTM and CDR2 is ANQGSEA in the germline V gene. The CDR3 nucleotides are TGCAGCGTTGTGACAGGAGTTGAGGCTTTCTTT. Protein product: CSVVTGVEAFF.

The chain combines TRBV27 with TRBJ2-7; 11 nucleotides align to TRBD2. V lost 5 bases, J lost 1 base, and 4 bases stayed unmatched. This CDR3 spans 15 amino acids. Germline loops: CDR1 MNHEY, CDR2 SMNVEV (reference sequence). The DNA for the CDR3 is TGTGCCAGCAGTCCCACTAGCGGGAGTTCCTACGAGCAGTACGTC. Residues: CASSPTSGSSYEQYV.

The chain links TRBV4-2 to TRBJ1-5, with a possible D match to TRBD1 (5 bases). There are 13 residues in the CDR3. V lost 3 bases, J lost 6 bases, and 9 bases lay in between. CDR1 LGHNA and CDR2 YNFKEQ come from the germline V gene. DNA of the CDR3: TGTGCCAGCAGCCAGGACAAGGCTCAGCCCCAGCATTTT. Translation: CASSQDKAQPQHF.

The V call is TRBV7-6, the J call TRBJ2-7, with D tentatively TRBD1 (6 bases). CDR3 size: 13 residues. V shed 8 bases and J shed 6 bases, with 17 bases lying between them. Per the germline V gene, CDR1 is SGHVS and CDR2 is FNYEAQ. The CDR3 coding sequence is TGTGCCAGCGGGGACAAGGGGAGCCTCGAGCAGTACTTC. It codes for CASGDKGSLEQYF.

J is TRBJ2-7 and V is TRBV5-1, with 8 positions matching TRBD1. The junction had 8 bases not matched to a gene; V was cut back by 1 base and J by 2 bases. Germline V gene lookup returns CDR1 SGHRS and CDR2 YFSETQ. The CDR3 loop spans 16 amino acids. In DNA, the CDR3 is TGCGCCAGCAGCTTGTATCCGGGACAGGTAACCTACGAGCAGTACTTC. This encodes CASSLYPGQVTYEQYF.

The rearrangement joins TRBV12-3 or TRBV12-4 to TRBJ2-5; a weak D match, TRBD1 (6 bases). The CDR3 has 13 amino acids. V lost 7 bases and J lost 1, with 10 bases in between. The CDR3: CASKRDTQETQYF. In nucleotides, the CDR3 is TGTGCCAGCAAGAGGGACACCCAAGAGACCCAGTACTTC.

The gene calls are TRBV24-1 and TRBJ2-2, with 11 positions matching TRBD2. V lost 9 bases and J lost 5; bases outside the gene matches: 4. CDR3 length: 14 amino acids. Germline-derived CDR1 and CDR2 are KGHDR and SFDVKD. CDR3 loop: CATRSGGATGELFF. The DNA of the CDR3 is TGTGCCACCCGTAGCGGGGGGGCAACCGGGGAGCTGTTTTTT.

This clone was picked up a small number of times. V usage is TRBV11-3 and J usage is TRBJ1-2, with 7 nucleotides matching TRBD1. The CDR3 is 14 amino acids. Per germline, CDR1 SGHNT and CDR2 YENEEA. V lost 5 bases and J lost 6; bases outside the gene matches: 9. The CDR3 region is CASSPHTGVDGYTF. The CDR3 nucleotides read TGTGCCAGCAGCCCCCACACAGGGGTGGATGGCTACACCTTC.

V and J are TRBV10-1 and TRBJ1-2; D is ambiguous. V lost 4 bases and J lost 3, with 24 bases in between. In germline, CDR1 is WNHNN, CDR2 SYGVQD (reference sequence). CDR3 length equals 18 residues. CDR3 in DNA: TGCGCCAGCAGTGTGCGCCGTACGTTCCCCATTCGAGACTATGGCTACACCTTC. It encodes CASSVRRTFPIRDYGYTF.

This sequence joins TRBV6-5 and TRBJ1-3; TRBD1 agrees at 7 bases. Losses at the gene ends were 6 bases for V and 1 base for J; bases not matched to a gene: 0. Per germline, CDR1 MNHEY and CDR2 SVGAGI. This CDR3 is 13 amino acids long. CDR3 DNA sequence: TGTGCCAGCAGACAGGGGTCTGGAAACACCATATATTTT. This translates into CASRQGSGNTIYF.

This chain joins TRBV5-8 and TRBJ1-3; TRBD1 agrees at 9 bases. The CDR3 covers 15 residues. Germline V lookup: CDR1 SGHTS, CDR2 YDEGEE. Trimming took 4 bases from V and 1 from J; bases not matched to a gene: 3. For the CDR3, the DNA is TGTGCCAGCAGCCCCGGACAGGGGTCTGGAAACACCATATATTTT. This gives the protein CASSPGQGSGNTIYF.

The chain joins TRBV7-9 to TRBJ1-4, with 8 bases lining up with TRBD1. Germline V CDR1 and CDR2: SEHNR, FQNEAQ (reference sequence). This CDR3 contains 14 residues. The V segment lost 5 bases and the J segment 5 bases; nucleotides outside the gene matches: 4. In DNA, the CDR3 is TGTGCCAGCAGCCGAACAGGGGGAAATGAAAAACTGTTTTTT. It encodes CASSRTGGNEKLFF.

The CDR3 sequence: CASSPSGTGGSGYTF. CDR3 sequence (DNA): TGTGCCAGCAGTCCATCCGGGACAGGGGGAAGTGGCTACACCTTC. The V call is TRBV6-5, the J call TRBJ1-2; 11 positions match TRBD1. The CDR3 is 15 amino acids. V dropped 5 bases and J dropped 7; count of bases not matched to a gene: 9. CDR1 MNHEY and CDR2 SVGAGI come from the germline V gene.

The chain carries TRBV25-1 and TRBJ1-2, with a weak D call TRBD1 (5 bases). CDR1 and CDR2 (germline): MGHDK, SYGVNS. The CDR3 contains 16 residues. V lost 0 bases, J lost 0 bases, and 11 bases lay in between. CDR3 nucleotides: TGTGCCAGCAGTGAATATAGGGGCACCTCTAACTATGGCTACACCTTC. Translation gives CASSEYRGTSNYGYTF.

The CDR3 bases are TGTGCCAGCAGTTTGTTAACAGGGGGCGCGGGTCAGCCCCAGCATTTT. As protein: CASSLLTGGAGQPQHF. This chain uses TRBV28 with TRBJ1-5, with 9 bases matching TRBD1. The V gene end was trimmed by 3 bases and the J gene end by 6 bases; junction bases not matched to a gene: 9. Per germline, CDR1 MDHEN and CDR2 SYDVKM. This CDR3 is built from 16 residues.

The CDR3 DNA reads as TGTGCCAGCAGTTTTGGGACAGTATCGTGGGGCTACACCTTC. This sequence encodes CASSFGTVSWGYTF. The chain joins TRBV28 to TRBJ1-2, with 7 nucleotides matching TRBD1. J was trimmed by 8 bases and V by 3 bases; bases with no gene match: 9. Germline V gene sequence: CDR1 MDHEN, CDR2 SYDVKM. The CDR3 runs to 14 residues.

The rearrangement joins TRBV15 to TRBJ2-5; D ambiguous. V was clipped by 0 bases and J by 0 bases, with 8 bases between them. Germline-derived CDR1 and CDR2 are LNHNV and YYDKDF (reference sequence). This CDR3 has 15 residues. Written as DNA, the CDR3 is TGTGCCACCAGCAGAGATCCCGTAAACCAAGAGACCCAGTACTTC. This gives the protein CATSRDPVNQETQYF.

The gene calls are TRBV19 and TRBJ1-3; TRBD1 aligns across 8 bases. The CDR3 sequence is 15 residues long. Germline-derived CDR1 and CDR2 are LNHDA and SQIVND (reference sequence). Trimming took 6 bases from V and 7 from J; bases not matched to a gene: 11. The CDR3 loop is CASRKGTGVGNTIYF. CDR3 coding DNA: TGTGCCAGTAGGAAGGGGACAGGCGTGGGGAACACCATATATTTT. Full variable domain (rest looked up from reference TRBV19 and TRBJ1-3): DGGITQSPKYLFRKEGQNVTLSCEQNLNHDAMYWYRQDPGQGLRLIYYSQIVNDFQKGDIAEGYSVSREKKESFPLTVTSAQKNPTAFYLCASRKGTGVGNTIYFGEGSWLTVV.

The chain couples TRBV28 to TRBJ1-2; D remains ambiguous. Per the germline V gene, CDR1 is MDHEN and CDR2 is SYDVKM. The ends were cut back, 3 bases at V and 8 bases at J, with 13 bases in the middle. This CDR3 has 13 residues. CDR3 region: CASSFTEIGGYTF. The CDR3, as DNA: TGTGCCAGCAGTTTTACAGAAATAGGAGGCTACACCTTC.

The rearrangement links TRBV3-1 (or the pseudogene TRBV3-2) to TRBJ1-6; D is undetermined. CDR1 is LGHDT, CDR2 YNNKEL, per germline (reference sequence). This CDR3 is 14 amino acids long. The germline V and J ends were trimmed by 2 bases and 7 bases, with 9 bases remaining between them. The DNA for the CDR3 is TGTGCCAGCAGCCAACAGGCCGTCAATTCACCCCTCCACTTT. It specifies CASSQQAVNSPLHF.

For this clone: Germline and junction disagree at one end, which may indicate a read error. The chain employs TRBV19 and TRBJ1-2; possibly TRBD1 for D (5 bases). In germline, CDR1 is LNHDA, CDR2 SQIVND (reference sequence). This CDR3 has 14 amino acids. DNA of the CDR3: TGTGCCAGTAGTAACCTCCTGGACAACTTTGGCTACACCTTC. The encoded protein is CASSNLLDNFGYTF.